The present entry profiles one TCR beta chain with its context. For the second PCR, which ran for about 7 to 11 cycles, a sample-barcoded 5' primer and a J-beta primer mix were used. TCRdb analysed the 5' RACE reads with MiXCR anew, one entry per CDR3 protein. The table records around 1,900,000 distinct CDR3 sequences, roughly two fifths of them present only once. This record belongs to a study of blood T cells in healthy people across ages. The CDR3 runs to 17 residues. J lost 11 bases, V lost 1 base, and 16 bases had no gene match. In germline, CDR1 is SGHVS, CDR2 FQNEAQ. The receptor's source is a human donor in good health. The sample comprised blood. The chain uses TRBV7-8 and TRBJ1-4; 7 bases map to TRBD1. The CDR3 sequence: CASSLGNRDSGPGKLFF. CDR3 nucleotide sequence: TGTGCCAGCAGCTTAGGCAACCGGGACAGCGGTCCTGGGAAACTGTTTTTT. The variable domain in full, with the rest retrieved from reference TRBV7-8 and TRBJ1-4, is GAGVSQSPRYKVAKRGQDVALRCDPISGHVSLFWYQQALGQGPEFLTYFQNEAQLDKSGLPSDRFFAERPEGSVSTLKIQRTQQEDSAVYLCASSLGNRDSGPGKLFFGSGTQLSVL.